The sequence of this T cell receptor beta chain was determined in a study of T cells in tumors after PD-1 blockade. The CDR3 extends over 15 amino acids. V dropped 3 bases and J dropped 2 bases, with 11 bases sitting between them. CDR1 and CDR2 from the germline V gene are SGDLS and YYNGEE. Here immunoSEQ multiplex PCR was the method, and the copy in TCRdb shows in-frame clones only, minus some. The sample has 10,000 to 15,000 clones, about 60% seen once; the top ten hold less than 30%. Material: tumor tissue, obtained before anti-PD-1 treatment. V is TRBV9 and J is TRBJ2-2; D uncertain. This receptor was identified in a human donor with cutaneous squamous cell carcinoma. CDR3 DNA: TGTGCCAGCAGCGCCCTGGCGGTTAACACCGGGGAGCTGTTTTTT. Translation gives CASSALAVNTGELFF.